The clone carrying this T cell receptor beta chain was picked up a small number of times. Antigen unknown. Researchers amplified the TCR beta CDR3 regions from RNA transcripts. TCR CDR3 underwent first-round RT-PCR with the HTBI primer set. TCRdb re-called the multiplex PCR reads through MiXCR, storing one row per CDR3 protein. The sample shows 300,000 to 450,000 distinct CDR3 sequences, 14% to 15% of them seen only once. The CDR3 runs to 13 residues. CDR1 and CDR2 (germline): LGHDT, YNNKEL (reference sequence). Trimming left V 3 bases short and J 4 bases short, with 10 bases between. The data were taken from a study of T cells in Graves' hyperthyroidism and ophthalmopathy. Study in general: Initial diagnosis, before any treatment, was when peripheral blood was collected. Study-wide findings and caveats: Blood shared most expanded thyroid clonotypes above 0.001.

Uncontrolled infection, other autoimmune disease, pregnancy or lactation led to exclusion. Clinical symptoms, serum thyroxine and TRAb, thyroid ultrasound and orbital computed tomography were used for the diagnoses. This clonotype was sampled from a woman aged 25-40 years with Graves' hyperthyroidism. The sequencing input was blood. V usage is TRBV3-1 and J usage is TRBJ2-7; D unresolved. The CDR3 sequence is CASSHGLGYEQYF. Here the CDR3 DNA reads TGTGCCAGCAGCCATGGTTTGGGATACGAGCAGTACTTC.